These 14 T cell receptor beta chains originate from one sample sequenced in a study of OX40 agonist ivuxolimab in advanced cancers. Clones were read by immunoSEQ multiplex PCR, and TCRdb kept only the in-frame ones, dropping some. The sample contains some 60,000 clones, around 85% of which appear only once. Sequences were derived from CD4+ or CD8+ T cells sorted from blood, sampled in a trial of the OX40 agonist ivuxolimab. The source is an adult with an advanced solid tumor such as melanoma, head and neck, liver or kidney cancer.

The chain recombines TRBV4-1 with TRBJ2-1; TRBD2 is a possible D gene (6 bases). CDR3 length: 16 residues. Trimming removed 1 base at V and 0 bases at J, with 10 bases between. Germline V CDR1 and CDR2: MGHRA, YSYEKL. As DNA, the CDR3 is TGCGCCAGCAGCCAAGTCCCCGGGAGCTCCTACAATGAGCAGTTCTTC. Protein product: CASSQVPGSSYNEQFF.

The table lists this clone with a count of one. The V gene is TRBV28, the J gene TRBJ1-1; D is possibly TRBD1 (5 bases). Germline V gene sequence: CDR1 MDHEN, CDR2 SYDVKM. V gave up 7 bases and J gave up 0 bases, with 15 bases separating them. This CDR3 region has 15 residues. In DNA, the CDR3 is TGTGCCAGCAACGTGGGGGGGGGTTTGAACACTGAAGCTTTCTTT. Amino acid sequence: CASNVGGGLNTEAFF.

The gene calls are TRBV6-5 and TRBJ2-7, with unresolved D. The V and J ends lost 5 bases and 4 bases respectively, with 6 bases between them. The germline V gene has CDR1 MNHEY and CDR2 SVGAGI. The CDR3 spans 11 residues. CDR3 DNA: TGTGCCAGCAGTACCCTGTACGAGCAGTACTTC. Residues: CASSTLYEQYF.

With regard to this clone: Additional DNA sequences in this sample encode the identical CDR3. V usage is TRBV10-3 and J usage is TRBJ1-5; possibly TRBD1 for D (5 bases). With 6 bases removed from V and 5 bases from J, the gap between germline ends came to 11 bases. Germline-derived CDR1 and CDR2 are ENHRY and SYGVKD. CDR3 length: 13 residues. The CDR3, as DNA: TGTGCCATCAGCAGGGATTCCGATCAGCCCCAGCATTTT. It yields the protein CAISRDSDQPQHF.

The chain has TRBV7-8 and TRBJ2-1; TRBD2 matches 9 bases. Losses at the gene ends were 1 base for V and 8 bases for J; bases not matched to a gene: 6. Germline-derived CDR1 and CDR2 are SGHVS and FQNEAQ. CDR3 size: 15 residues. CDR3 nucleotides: TGTGCCAGCAGCTTAGGCCTAGCGGGGTTCGATGAGCAGTTCTTC. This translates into CASSLGLAGFDEQFF.

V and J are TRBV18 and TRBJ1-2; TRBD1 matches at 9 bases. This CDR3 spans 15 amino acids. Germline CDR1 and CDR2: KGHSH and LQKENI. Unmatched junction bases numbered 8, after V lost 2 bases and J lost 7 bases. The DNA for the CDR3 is TGTGCCAGCTCACCAAACAGGGGGCGAGACCCTGGCTACACCTTC. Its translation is CASSPNRGRDPGYTF.

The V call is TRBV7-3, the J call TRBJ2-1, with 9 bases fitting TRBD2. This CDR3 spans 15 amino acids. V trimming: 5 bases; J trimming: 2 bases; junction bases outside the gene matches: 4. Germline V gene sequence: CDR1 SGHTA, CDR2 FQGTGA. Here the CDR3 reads CASSPLAGPYNEQFF. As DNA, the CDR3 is TGTGCCAGCAGCCCTCTAGCGGGGCCCTACAATGAGCAGTTCTTC. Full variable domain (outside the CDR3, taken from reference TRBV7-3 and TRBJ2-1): GAGVSQTPSNKVTEKGKYVELRCDPISGHTALYWYRQSLGQGPEFLIYFQGTGAADDSGLPNDRFFAVRPEGSVSTLKIQRTERGDSAVYLCASSPLAGPYNEQFFGPGTRLTVL.

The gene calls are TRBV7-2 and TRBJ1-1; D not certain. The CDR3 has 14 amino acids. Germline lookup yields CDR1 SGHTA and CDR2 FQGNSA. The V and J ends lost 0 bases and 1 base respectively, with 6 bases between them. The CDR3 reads CASSLAAGNTEAFF. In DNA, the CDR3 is TGTGCCAGCAGCTTAGCGGCGGGGAACACTGAAGCTTTCTTT.

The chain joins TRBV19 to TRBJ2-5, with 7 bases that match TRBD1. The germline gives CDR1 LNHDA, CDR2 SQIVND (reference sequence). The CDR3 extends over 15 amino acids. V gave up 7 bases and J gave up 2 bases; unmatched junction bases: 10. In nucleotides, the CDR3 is TGTGCCAGTACCGATCCCGGCAGGGGGCAAGAGACCCAGTACTTC. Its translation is CASTDPGRGQETQYF.

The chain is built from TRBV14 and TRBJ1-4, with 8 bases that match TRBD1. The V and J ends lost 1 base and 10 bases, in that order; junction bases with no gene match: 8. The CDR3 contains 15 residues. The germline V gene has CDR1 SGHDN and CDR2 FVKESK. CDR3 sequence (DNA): TGTGCCAGCAGCCAAGGACAGGGGATCTTTGGAAAACTGTTTTTT. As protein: CASSQGQGIFGKLFF. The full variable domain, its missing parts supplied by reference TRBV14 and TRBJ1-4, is EAGVTQFPSHSVIEKGQTVTLRCDPISGHDNLYWYRRVMGKEIKFLLHFVKESKQDESGMPNNRFLAERTGGTYSTLKVQPAELEDSGVYFCASSQGQGIFGKLFFGSGTQLSVL.

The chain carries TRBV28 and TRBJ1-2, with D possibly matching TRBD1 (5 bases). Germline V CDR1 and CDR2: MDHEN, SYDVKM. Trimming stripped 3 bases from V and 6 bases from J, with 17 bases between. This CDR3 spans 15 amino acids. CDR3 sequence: CASSLSSGREHGYTF. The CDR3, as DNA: TGTGCCAGCAGTTTGTCATCAGGGAGGGAGCATGGCTACACCTTC.

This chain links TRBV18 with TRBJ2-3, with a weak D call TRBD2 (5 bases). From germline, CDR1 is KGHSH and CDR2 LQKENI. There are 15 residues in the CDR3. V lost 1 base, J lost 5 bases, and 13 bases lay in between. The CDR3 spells CASSPLATGVDTQYF. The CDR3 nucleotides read TGTGCCAGCTCACCACTAGCCACCGGGGTAGATACGCAGTATTTT.

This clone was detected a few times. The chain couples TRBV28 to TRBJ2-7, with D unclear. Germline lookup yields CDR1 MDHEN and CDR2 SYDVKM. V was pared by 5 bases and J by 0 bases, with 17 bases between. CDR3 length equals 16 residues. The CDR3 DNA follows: TGTGCCAGCAGTGACCTCATCGGGTTTAGCTCCTACGAGCAGTACTTC. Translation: CASSDLIGFSSYEQYF.

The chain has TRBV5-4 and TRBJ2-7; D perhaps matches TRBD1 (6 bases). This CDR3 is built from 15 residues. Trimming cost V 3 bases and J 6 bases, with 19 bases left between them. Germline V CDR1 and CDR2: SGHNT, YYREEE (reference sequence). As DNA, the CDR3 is TGTGCCAGCAGCTCAACAGGGCCTAGCTCCGTCGAGCAGTACTTC. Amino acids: CASSSTGPSSVEQYF.